This entry lists 25 T cell receptor beta chains sequenced from one sample in a study of PD-1 blockade in classical Hodgkin lymphoma. Sequenced by immunoSEQ multiplex PCR; TCRdb stores in-frame clones only, minus some. The sample records about 30,000 clones, under 75% being singletons. Each patient's relapse followed autologous stem cell transplantation, and brentuximab vedotin exposure varied. The sequences come from peripheral blood mononuclear cells (PBMCs), collected before the second cycle of nivolumab. The receptors shown here come from a human donor with classical Hodgkin lymphoma.

By sample share, this clone is medium-sized. The chain carries TRBV6-5 and TRBJ2-1; D might be TRBD1 (6 bases). Germline values: CDR1 MNHEY, CDR2 SVGAGI. Trimming left V 5 bases short and J 7 bases short, with 9 bases between. The CDR3 extends over 12 amino acids. The CDR3 protein is CASSTGNNEQFF. The CDR3 nucleotides are TGTGCCAGCAGTACAGGGAATAATGAGCAGTTCTTC.

This clone was recorded a few times. CDR3 sequence (DNA): TGTGCCAGCAGTTTGAACGGACTCCGTGACTACACCTTC. Translation: CASSLNGLRDYTF. The rearrangement uses TRBV28 and TRBJ1-2; unclear D gene. Germline lookup yields CDR1 MDHEN and CDR2 SYDVKM. CDR3 length: 13 residues. The V end was cut by 3 bases, the J end by 10 bases, with 15 bases between.

The chain recombines TRBV19 with TRBJ1-6; D gene unclear. This CDR3 comprises 14 residues. Germline assignment: CDR1 LNHDA and CDR2 SQIVND (reference sequence). Deletions cut 7 bases from V and 4 bases from J, with 11 bases between. The CDR3 DNA reads as TGTGCCAGTACCGAAGCTAGATATAATTCACCCCTCCACTTT. It yields the protein CASTEARYNSPLHF.

The chain combines TRBV10-3 with TRBJ2-1, with D perhaps TRBD1 or TRBD2 (8 bases each). Germline values: CDR1 ENHRY, CDR2 SYGVKD. The V and J ends lost 11 bases and 5 bases respectively, with 25 bases between them. This CDR3 is 16 amino acids long. In DNA form, the CDR3 reads TGTGCCGGAGGGACAGGCCTAGCCGGGGGGGACAATGAGCAGTTCTTC. Its translation is CAGGTGLAGGDNEQFF.

The chain couples TRBV4-1 to TRBJ1-4; D is unresolved. The V end lost 0 bases, the J end lost 0 bases, and 8 bases lay between the germline ends. CDR1 and CDR2 from the germline V gene are MGHRA and YSYEKL. This CDR3 has 16 residues. The CDR3 loop is CASSQDGLSTNEKLFF. CDR3 bases: TGCGCCAGCAGCCAAGACGGACTCTCAACTAATGAAAAACTGTTTTTT.

J is TRBJ1-4 and V is TRBV6-1; 10 bases fit TRBD1. Germline V gene lookup returns CDR1 MNHNS and CDR2 SASEGT. This CDR3 has 15 residues. V trimming: 7 bases; J trimming: 8 bases; junction bases outside the gene matches: 10. This CDR3 reads CASNPRGTGAEKLFF. As DNA, the CDR3 is TGTGCCAGCAACCCCCGGGGGACAGGGGCAGAAAAACTGTTTTTT.

This clone has just a few counts. The CDR3 DNA reads as TGTGCCAGCAGCTTTTTTTACGGTCCCTACGAGCAGTACTTC. Encoded protein: CASSFFYGPYEQYF. This chain joins TRBV5-5 and TRBJ2-7; D unresolved. This CDR3 comprises 14 residues. V lost 2 bases to trimming and J lost 2 bases, with 11 bases between them. CDR1 SGHKS and CDR2 YYEKEE come from the germline V gene (reference sequence).

In this sample, this clone turned up once. This rearrangement joins TRBV21-1 to TRBJ2-7; the table names TRBD1, a call not compared with the DNA. TRBV21-1 represents a pseudogene. CDR3 length: 18 amino acids. The CDR3, as DNA: TGTGCCAGCAGCAAAGGACAGGATAAACCCCTTCACCGCCGCGAGCAGTACTTC. Translated, it gives CASSKGQDKPLHRREQYF.

V and J are TRBV28 and TRBJ2-2; D might be TRBD1 (5 bases). The CDR3 covers 13 residues. Germline CDR1 reads MDHEN; CDR2 reads SYDVKM. V lost 6 bases, J lost 8 bases, and 13 bases lay in between. In nucleotides, the CDR3 is TGTGCCAGCAGCCCCGACAGTTCTGGGGAGCTGTTTTTT. It codes for CASSPDSSGELFF. Drawing the rest from reference TRBV28 and TRBJ2-2, the complete variable domain is DVKVTQSSRYLVKRTGEKVFLECVQDMDHENMFWYRQDPGLGLRLIYFSYDVKMKEKGDIPEGYSVSREKKERFSLILESASTNQTSMYLCASSPDSSGELFFGEGSRLTVL.

The CDR3 DNA reads TGTGCCAGCAGCTTAGCCAGGGCTGGCTCCACTGAAGCTTTCTTT. It translates to CASSLARAGSTEAFF. J is TRBJ1-1 and V is TRBV11-1; TRBD1 might be the D (5 bases). Between the trimmed V and J ends, which lost 0 bases and 4 bases, there was a span of 12 bases. The CDR3 is 15 residues long. The germline gives CDR1 SGHAT, CDR2 FQDESV (reference sequence).

This chain uses TRBV6-6 with TRBJ1-2, with D unresolved. The CDR3 has 11 amino acids. Looked up from germline, CDR1 is MNHNY and CDR2 is SVGAGI (reference sequence). Between the trimmed V and J ends, which lost 7 bases and 6 bases, there was a span of 9 bases. The CDR3 DNA is TGTGCCAGCATTCAGAATAATGGCTACACCTTC. It encodes CASIQNNGYTF.

The rearrangement joins TRBV5-4 to TRBJ2-1, with 9 bases aligning to TRBD1. The V segment lost 2 bases and the J segment 7 bases; nucleotides outside the gene matches: 10. Germline V lookup: CDR1 SGHNT, CDR2 YYREEE (reference sequence). The CDR3 has 16 residues. The CDR3 DNA reads as TGTGCCAGCAGCTTACCACCCGGGACAGGGACGAATGAGCAGTTCTTC. This codes for CASSLPPGTGTNEQFF.

The rearrangement uses TRBV5-4 and TRBJ2-3, with 9 positions matching TRBD1. The germline CDR1 and CDR2 sequences are SGHNT and YYREEE (reference sequence). The CDR3 spans 15 residues. The ends lost 4 bases at V and 2 bases at J; junction bases unmatched: 5. The DNA of the CDR3 is TGTGCCAGCAGCCTGGACAGGGGATTCACAGATACGCAGTATTTT. This gives the protein CASSLDRGFTDTQYF.

The CDR3 DNA reads as TGTGCCAGTAGTATACGGGGACAGTCTACAGATACGCAGTATTTT. Amino acid sequence: CASSIRGQSTDTQYF. The rearrangement links TRBV19 to TRBJ2-3; 7 bases are shared with TRBD1. With V trimmed by 2 bases and J by 3 bases, 5 bases remained unmatched. This CDR3 has 15 residues. CDR1 and CDR2 (germline): LNHDA, SQIVND (reference sequence).

The CDR3 bases are TGCGCCAGCAGCTTCAGGGCGACAGATACGCAGTATTTT. It yields the protein CASSFRATDTQYF. V and J are TRBV5-1 and TRBJ2-3, with TRBD1 as a possible D gene (5 bases). Trimming pared 2 bases from V and 3 bases from J, leaving 7 bases between. The germline gives CDR1 SGHRS, CDR2 YFSETQ. The CDR3 has 13 amino acids. Full variable domain (outside the CDR3, taken from reference TRBV5-1 and TRBJ2-3): KAGVTQTPRYLIKTRGQQVTLSCSPISGHRSVSWYQQTPGQGLQFLFEYFSETQRNKGNFPGRFSGRQFSNSRSEMNVSTLELGDSALYLCASSFRATDTQYFGPGTRLTVL.

The chain employs TRBV18 and TRBJ2-7, with D hard to call. The germline V gene encodes CDR1 KGHSH and CDR2 LQKENI. The CDR3 has 12 amino acids. V lost 8 bases and J lost 2, with 10 bases in between. For the CDR3, the DNA is TGTGCCAGCCGCGGTACGGCCTACGAGCAGTACTTC. Translation: CASRGTAYEQYF.

Details on this clone: Other DNA sequences of this sample code for an identical CDR3. This CDR3 is CASRTGTGRSPLHF. The CDR3 bases are TGTGCCAGCAGGACCGGGACAGGGCGATCACCCCTCCACTTT. The chain joins TRBV2 to TRBJ1-6, with 9 bases lining up with TRBD1. This CDR3 comprises 14 residues. After removal of 6 bases from V and 10 bases from J, the junction contained 7 bases not matched to a gene. Looked up from germline, CDR1 is SNHLY and CDR2 is FYNNEI.

V is TRBV6-6 and J is TRBJ2-7; D unresolved. The CDR3 consists of 13 residues. Trimming took off 6 bases at V and 7 bases at J, with 16 bases between the two ends. Germline CDR1 reads MNHNY; CDR2 reads SVGAGI (reference sequence). DNA of the CDR3: TGTGCCAGCAGCCTCGGACCCCTGGGAGAGCAGTACGTC. Protein product: CASSLGPLGEQYV.

V and J are TRBV6-5 and TRBJ1-4; D is perhaps TRBD1 (5 bases). The CDR3 loop spans 15 amino acids. Trimming took 4 bases from V and 5 from J, leaving 14 bases between them. CDR1 MNHEY and CDR2 SVGAGI come from the germline V gene. The CDR3 is CASSSQGSLNEKLFF. For the CDR3, the DNA is TGTGCCAGCAGTTCCCAGGGAAGTCTAAATGAAAAACTGTTTTTT.

The V call is TRBV9, the J call TRBJ1-6; tentatively, D is TRBD1 (5 bases). CDR1 SGDLS and CDR2 YYNGEE come from the germline V gene. The V gene lost 0 bases and the J gene lost 4 bases, with 11 bases spanning the gap. CDR3 size: 16 residues. CDR3 sequence: CASSVGGGGYNSPLHF. The DNA for the CDR3 is TGTGCCAGCAGCGTAGGGGGGGGAGGATATAATTCACCCCTCCACTTT. The variable domain in full, with the rest retrieved from reference TRBV9 and TRBJ1-6, is DSGVTQTPKHLITATGQRVTLRCSPRSGDLSVYWYQQSLDQGLQFLIQYYNGEERAKGNILERFSAQQFPDLHSELNLSSLELGDSALYFCASSVGGGGYNSPLHFGNGTRLTVT.

This clone was picked up a small number of times. The rearrangement uses TRBV7-5 and TRBJ2-4; the table's TRBD2 call for D was not verified on the DNA. TRBV7-5 is classified as a pseudogene. The CDR3 is 12 amino acids. The CDR3 region is CARRAGKNIQYF. CDR3 sequence (DNA): TGTGCCAGAAGGGCGGGCAAAAACATTCAGTACTTC.

This rearrangement joins TRBV6-1 to TRBJ1-4; D not certain. This CDR3 is 16 amino acids long. V was clipped by 2 bases and J by 2 bases, with 12 bases between them. Germline V gene lookup returns CDR1 MNHNS and CDR2 SASEGT. In DNA form, the CDR3 reads TGTGCCAGCAGTGAACACAGCCTTGGGACTAATGAAAAACTGTTTTTT. Encoded protein: CASSEHSLGTNEKLFF.

The rearrangement joins TRBV11-2 to TRBJ2-1; maybe TRBD1 (6 bases). This CDR3 is built from 16 residues. The V end was cut by 4 bases, the J end by 5 bases, with 18 bases between. Germline assignment: CDR1 SGHAT and CDR2 FQNNGV. The CDR3 reads CASSSSRQALNNEQFF. The CDR3 DNA follows: TGTGCCAGCAGCTCCTCCAGACAGGCTTTGAACAATGAGCAGTTCTTC.

The gene calls are TRBV2 and TRBJ2-3; no definite D call. Germline V gene data show CDR1 as SNHLY and CDR2 as FYNNEI. The V end lost 6 bases, the J end lost 5 bases, and 9 bases lay between the germline ends. This CDR3 is built from 12 residues. The chain's CDR3 is CASSYAEDTQYF. CDR3 coding DNA: TGTGCCAGCAGCTATGCGGAAGATACGCAGTATTTT. The full variable domain, rest sourced from reference TRBV2 and TRBJ2-3, is EPEVTQTPSHQVTQMGQEVILRCVPISNHLYFYWYRQILGQKVEFLVSFYNNEISEKSEIFDDQFSVERPDGSNFTLKIRSTKLEDSAMYFCASSYAEDTQYFGPGTRLTVL.

The chain employs TRBV27 and TRBJ2-7; possibly TRBD2 for D (6 bases). This CDR3 is 15 amino acids long. Looked up from germline, CDR1 is MNHEY and CDR2 is SMNVEV (reference sequence). Deletions cut 7 bases from V and 7 bases from J, with 23 bases between. In nucleotides, the CDR3 is TGTGCCAGCACCTCCGCTCGGGTTCTAGGGACTGAGCAGTACGTC. This gives the protein CASTSARVLGTEQYV.